Each of the 27 T cell receptor beta chains below was sequenced from the same sample in a study of Ad26.COV2.S vaccination and SARS-CoV-2 variants. Treatment indicated: some 19 received Ad26.COV2.S at low or high dose, single or two shots; about 5 received placebo; per-sample allocation not given. Collection of samples fell on day 63 after the first vaccine or placebo injection. Using immunoSEQ multiplex PCR, the repertoire was profiled, and TCRdb retains in-frame clones only, with some absent. The sample includes 400,000 to 500,000 clones, roughly nine tenths of them seen just once. Sequenced here: peripheral blood, sampled in a trial of Ad26.COV2.S vaccine versus placebo. These receptor sequences come from a person between 18 and 59 years old who received the Ad26.COV2.S COVID-19 vaccine or a placebo.

V and J are TRBV5-4 and TRBJ2-1; 8 bases agree with TRBD2. V lost 4 bases to trimming and J lost 8 bases; unmatched junction nucleotides: 11. The CDR3 sequence is 15 residues long. The V gene's germline CDR1 is SGHNT and CDR2 YYREEE (reference sequence). As DNA, the CDR3 is TGTGCCAGCAGCCCTCGGGGGGGAGGCTCGGATGAGCAGTTCTTC. Its translation: CASSPRGGGSDEQFF.

CDR3 bases: TGTGCCAGCTCACCTGGGGGAGGGCCGACAGATACGCAGTATTTT. It translates to CASSPGGGPTDTQYF. This sequence joins TRBV18 and TRBJ2-3; 7 nucleotides align to TRBD2. Germline CDR1 reads KGHSH; CDR2 reads LQKENI. This CDR3 contains 15 residues. J lost 3 bases, V lost 3 bases, and 6 bases had no gene match.

For the CDR3, the DNA is TGTGCCAGCAGCCCCATAGCGGGGGGTTTGAATGAGCAGTTCTTC. It encodes CASSPIAGGLNEQFF. The rearrangement joins TRBV4-2 to TRBJ2-1; 10 positions match TRBD2. This CDR3 comprises 15 residues. J was trimmed by 7 bases and V by 4 bases; bases with no gene match: 7. CDR1 is LGHNA and CDR2 is YNFKEQ in the germline V gene.

In this sample, this clone turned up once. This chain joins TRBV6-4 and TRBJ2-3, with 7 bases lining up with TRBD1. The V gene's germline CDR1 is MRHNA and CDR2 SNTAGT. The trim removed 3 bases at V and 2 bases at J, leaving 5 bases unmatched. CDR3 length: 15 amino acids. CDR3: CASSEQGLITDTQYF. CDR3 nucleotide sequence: TGTGCCAGCAGTGAACAGGGGTTGATCACAGATACGCAGTATTTT.

Only one count was recorded for this clone. V usage is TRBV7-2 and J usage is TRBJ1-5; D gene uncertain. V was pared by 2 bases and J by 5 bases, with 10 bases between. The germline CDR1 and CDR2 sequences are SGHTA and FQGNSA. The CDR3 is 14 amino acids. In DNA, the CDR3 is TGTGCCAGCAGCTTATGGGGAATGGATCAGCCCCAGCATTTT. It is translated as CASSLWGMDQPQHF.

The rearrangement joins TRBV11-2 to TRBJ2-1, with D maybe TRBD2 (5 bases). V lost 1 base, J lost 0 bases, and 10 bases lay in between. CDR3 size: 16 residues. Germline-derived CDR1 and CDR2 are SGHAT and FQNNGV. CDR3 bases: TGTGCCAGCAGCTTAGCGGGGTTGAGCTCCTACAATGAGCAGTTCTTC. Encoded protein: CASSLAGLSSYNEQFF.

The chain has TRBV7-6 and TRBJ2-7, with D possibly TRBD1 on 6 matching bases. V was clipped by 7 bases and J by 2 bases, with 15 bases between them. Germline CDR1 is SGHVS and CDR2 is FNYEAQ. CDR3 length equals 14 residues. DNA of the CDR3: TGTGCCAGCAAGCATTGGGACAAGACCTACGAGCAGTACGTC. The encoded protein is CASKHWDKTYEQYV.

CDR3 bases: TGCAGTGCTAGTCATAGGGGACCGGGGAGTCAGCCCCAGCATTTT. The encoded protein is CSASHRGPGSQPQHF. The V call is TRBV20-1, the J call TRBJ1-5; D is possibly TRBD1 (5 bases). Trimming cost V 3 bases and J 6 bases, with 18 bases left between them. Germline CDR1 reads DFQATT; CDR2 reads SNEGSKA (reference sequence). This CDR3 region has 15 residues.

The CDR3 sequence is CATSRERGSGELFF. The CDR3 DNA follows: TGTGCCACCAGCAGAGAGAGAGGATCCGGGGAGCTGTTTTTT. This rearrangement joins TRBV15 to TRBJ2-2; D gene unclear. CDR1 is LNHNV, CDR2 YYDKDF, per germline (reference sequence). V was cut by 0 bases and J by 6 bases, with 8 bases left in between. This CDR3 contains 14 residues.

The V gene is TRBV7-2, the J gene TRBJ2-1, with no clear D. The CDR3 has 14 residues. V shed 5 bases and J shed 0 bases, with 8 bases lying between them. Germline V gene data show CDR1 as SGHTA and CDR2 as FQGNSA. CDR3 sequence reads: CASSPASSYNEQFF. CDR3 nucleotide sequence: TGTGCCAGCAGCCCAGCCAGCTCCTACAATGAGCAGTTCTTC.

V usage is TRBV30 and J usage is TRBJ1-5; D not certain. Germline values: CDR1 GTSNPN, CDR2 SVGIG (reference sequence). The CDR3 covers 13 residues. V was clipped by 0 bases and J by 7 bases, with 10 bases between them. The CDR3 loop reads CAWSVLEAQPQHF. In DNA, the CDR3 is TGTGCCTGGAGTGTACTAGAGGCGCAGCCCCAGCATTTT.

This clone was counted a single time. The chain is built from TRBV7-2 and TRBJ1-2, with 7 bases matching TRBD1. The CDR3 spans 16 residues. CDR1 is SGHTA and CDR2 is FQGNSA in the germline V gene. V was clipped by 1 base and J by 5 bases; unmatched bases: 10. For the CDR3, the DNA is TGTGCCAGCAGCTTAGAAGGGGGCGCCAGGGGTTATGGCTACACCTTC. It is translated as CASSLEGGARGYGYTF.

V usage is TRBV7-2 and J usage is TRBJ2-5; a weak D match, TRBD2 (6 bases). The CDR3 consists of 14 residues. Germline CDR1 SGHTA, CDR2 FQGNSA. The V end was cut by 5 bases, the J end by 4 bases, with 14 bases between. Written as DNA, the CDR3 is TGTGCCAGCAGCGGTACATGGGGAGGAGAGACCCAGTACTTC. This gives the protein CASSGTWGGETQYF.

The sample holds a few counts of this clone. The chain recombines TRBV6-2 or TRBV6-3 with TRBJ1-6; maybe TRBD1 (5 bases). Trimming cost V 2 bases and J 8 bases, with 10 bases left between them. CDR1 and CDR2 (germline): MNHEY, SVGEGT. This CDR3 spans 14 amino acids. Here the CDR3 reads CASSYRDRDSPLHF. CDR3 nucleotides: TGTGCCAGCAGTTACCGGGACCGAGATTCACCCCTCCACTTT.

This rearrangement joins TRBV7-9 to TRBJ2-2; possibly TRBD2 for D (5 bases). CDR3 size: 13 residues. Trimming shortened V by 6 bases and J by 5 bases, and 10 bases separated the two germline ends. The germline CDR1 and CDR2 sequences are SEHNR and FQNEAQ (reference sequence). The CDR3 reads CASRRRATGELFF. The CDR3 DNA reads TGTGCCAGCAGGCGGCGGGCGACCGGGGAGCTGTTTTTT.

The chain links TRBV4-3 to TRBJ2-1, with 9 bases identical to TRBD2. Germline CDR1 LGHNA, CDR2 YSLEER. Trimming at V came to 1 base and at J to 8 bases, leaving 9 bases not matched to a gene. The CDR3 runs 16 residues. The CDR3 reads CASSQVAGAHMDEQFF. DNA of the CDR3: TGCGCCAGCAGCCAAGTAGCGGGAGCCCACATGGATGAGCAGTTCTTC.

The rearrangement links TRBV5-1 to TRBJ2-1; TRBD2 agrees at 10 bases. The CDR3 is 16 amino acids. Looked up from germline, CDR1 is SGHRS and CDR2 is YFSETQ. Germline trimming cut 3 bases from V and 4 bases from J; bases unmatched to any gene: 7. The CDR3 sequence is CASSSSLAGVYNEQFF. The DNA of the CDR3 is TGCGCCAGCAGCTCGTCTCTAGCGGGAGTTTACAATGAGCAGTTCTTC.

This chain joins TRBV9 and TRBJ2-1, with 12 nucleotides matching TRBD2. The CDR3 loop spans 15 amino acids. The V segment lost 2 bases and the J segment 7 bases; nucleotides outside the gene matches: 4. Germline V lookup: CDR1 SGDLS, CDR2 YYNGEE. This chain's CDR3 is CASSVRTSGKNEQFF. The CDR3 DNA sequence: TGTGCCAGCAGCGTTAGGACTAGCGGGAAAAATGAGCAGTTCTTC.

The rearrangement uses TRBV25-1 and TRBJ2-1; 10 nucleotides match TRBD1. Germline V gene sequence: CDR1 MGHDK, CDR2 SYGVNS. The trim removed 5 bases at V and 15 bases at J, leaving 7 bases unmatched. The CDR3 contains 12 residues. The CDR3 sequence: CASSQRTGGVFF. CDR3 DNA sequence: TGTGCCAGCAGTCAAAGGACAGGGGGGGTGTTCTTC.

This chain joins TRBV5-5 and TRBJ1-6; D may be TRBD1 (5 bases). The CDR3 consists of 12 residues. With 3 bases removed from V and 18 bases from J, the gap between germline ends came to 16 bases. Germline V gene sequence: CDR1 SGHKS, CDR2 YYEKEE (reference sequence). CDR3 protein: CASSSGDLQAHF. CDR3 nucleotide sequence: TGTGCCAGCAGCTCTGGGGACTTGCAGGCCCACTTT.

This clone was seen only once. This chain uses TRBV5-4 with TRBJ2-3; possibly TRBD2 for D (6 bases). Germline assignment: CDR1 SGHNT and CDR2 YYREEE (reference sequence). Trimming left V 3 bases short and J 1 base short, with 18 bases between. CDR3 length: 17 amino acids. CDR3 DNA sequence: TGTGCCAGCAGCTGCCGACTGGTCAGCGGGTGCACAGATACGCAGTATTTT. Residues: CASSCRLVSGCTDTQYF. The full variable domain, its missing parts supplied by reference TRBV5-4 and TRBJ2-3, is ETGVTQSPTHLIKTRGQQVTLRCSSQSGHNTVSWYQQALGQGPQFIFQYYREEENGRGNFPPRFSGLQFPNYSSELNVNALELDDSALYLCASSCRLVSGCTDTQYFGPGTRLTVL.

As concerns this clone: Other DNA sequences in the sample encode the same CDR3. V usage is TRBV12-3 or TRBV12-4 and J usage is TRBJ1-5; no firm D call. The CDR3 runs to 11 residues. V shed 1 base and J shed 6 bases, with 1 base lying between them. The CDR3 loop is CASSLGQPQHF. In nucleotides, the CDR3 is TGTGCCAGCAGTTTAGGTCAGCCCCAGCATTTT.

This clone was counted between two and nine times. V and J are TRBV19 and TRBJ1-2; 10 bases agree with TRBD1. Looked up from germline, CDR1 is LNHDA and CDR2 is SQIVND (reference sequence). The junction had 11 bases not matched to a gene; V was cut back by 5 bases and J by 8 bases. The CDR3 consists of 15 residues. The CDR3 DNA reads as TGTGCCAGTAGTCCGACCCGACAGGGGGCAAACGGCTACACCTTC. Translated: CASSPTRQGANGYTF.

The V and J genes are TRBV15 and TRBJ2-5; D may be TRBD2 (6 bases). The germline gives CDR1 LNHNV, CDR2 YYDKDF (reference sequence). The ends were cut back, 4 bases at V and 1 base at J, with 19 bases in the middle. This CDR3 has 17 residues. The CDR3 coding sequence is TGTGCCACCAGCACCTCTAATGGCGGGGAAGGCCAAGAGACCCAGTACTTC. It translates to CATSTSNGGEGQETQYF. Looking up the rest from reference TRBV15 and TRBJ2-5 gives the full variable domain: DAMVIQNPRYQVTQFGKPVTLSCSQTLNHNVMYWYQQKSSQAPKLLFHYYDKDFNNEADTPDNFQSRRPNTSFCFLDIRSPGLGDTAMYLCATSTSNGGEGQETQYFGPGTRLLVL.

This chain joins TRBV9 and TRBJ2-1; 8 bases agree with TRBD1. Germline V gene data show CDR1 as SGDLS and CDR2 as YYNGEE. The CDR3 is made up of 17 amino acids. V was pared by 4 bases and J by 5 bases, with 14 bases of the junction left unmatched. The CDR3 protein is CASSRGGAGGRDNEQFF. CDR3 in DNA: TGTGCCAGCAGCAGAGGAGGCGCAGGGGGCAGGGACAATGAGCAGTTCTTC.

This clone was picked up one time. The V gene is TRBV4-1, the J gene TRBJ2-3; no clear D gene. V was pared by 3 bases and J by 8 bases, with 9 bases between. The CDR3 totals 12 residues. CDR1 is MGHRA, CDR2 YSYEKL, per germline. In DNA, the CDR3 is TGCGCCAGCAGCCAGATTTTAGGTACGCAGTATTTT. As protein: CASSQILGTQYF.

The V and J genes are TRBV6-5 and TRBJ1-4; D is possibly TRBD1 (5 bases). The V and J ends lost 0 bases and 7 bases respectively, with 9 bases between them. The CDR3 extends over 14 amino acids. The V gene's germline CDR1 is MNHEY and CDR2 SVGAGI. CDR3 bases: TGTGCCAGCAGTTACTCGAGGCAGGGTGAAAAACTGTTTTTT. Translated, it gives CASSYSRQGEKLFF.